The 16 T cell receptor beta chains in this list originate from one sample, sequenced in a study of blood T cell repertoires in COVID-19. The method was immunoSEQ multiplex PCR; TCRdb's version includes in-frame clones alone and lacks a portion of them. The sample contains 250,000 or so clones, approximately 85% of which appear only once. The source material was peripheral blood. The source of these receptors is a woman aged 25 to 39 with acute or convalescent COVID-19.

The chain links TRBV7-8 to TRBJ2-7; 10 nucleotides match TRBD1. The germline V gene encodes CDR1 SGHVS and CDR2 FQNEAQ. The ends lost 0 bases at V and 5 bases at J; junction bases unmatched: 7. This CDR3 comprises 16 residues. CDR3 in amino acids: CASSLAGDRGLHEQYF. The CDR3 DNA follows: TGTGCCAGCAGCTTAGCTGGGGACAGGGGTCTCCACGAGCAGTACTTC. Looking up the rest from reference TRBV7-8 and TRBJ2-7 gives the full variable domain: GAGVSQSPRYKVAKRGQDVALRCDPISGHVSLFWYQQALGQGPEFLTYFQNEAQLDKSGLPSDRFFAERPEGSVSTLKIQRTQQEDSAVYLCASSLAGDRGLHEQYFGPGTRLTVT.

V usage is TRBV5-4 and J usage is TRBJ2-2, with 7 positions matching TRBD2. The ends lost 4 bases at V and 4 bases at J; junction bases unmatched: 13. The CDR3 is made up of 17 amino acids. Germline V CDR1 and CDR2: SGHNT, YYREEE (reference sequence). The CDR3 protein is CASSPPVVAGRTGELFF. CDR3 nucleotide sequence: TGTGCCAGCAGCCCCCCGGTGGTAGCGGGTCGCACCGGGGAGCTGTTTTTT. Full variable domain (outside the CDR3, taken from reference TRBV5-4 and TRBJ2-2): ETGVTQSPTHLIKTRGQQVTLRCSSQSGHNTVSWYQQALGQGPQFIFQYYREEENGRGNFPPRFSGLQFPNYSSELNVNALELDDSALYLCASSPPVVAGRTGELFFGEGSRLTVL.

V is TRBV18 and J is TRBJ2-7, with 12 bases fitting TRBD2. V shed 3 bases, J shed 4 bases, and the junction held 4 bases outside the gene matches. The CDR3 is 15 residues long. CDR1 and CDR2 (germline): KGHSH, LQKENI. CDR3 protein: CASSPTSGSPYEQYF. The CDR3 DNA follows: TGTGCCAGCTCACCGACTAGCGGGAGTCCTTACGAGCAGTACTTC.

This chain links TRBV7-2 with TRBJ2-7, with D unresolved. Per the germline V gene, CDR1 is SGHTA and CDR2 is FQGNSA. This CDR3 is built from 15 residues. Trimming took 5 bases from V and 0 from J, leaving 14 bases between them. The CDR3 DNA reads TGTGCCAGCAGCACCCTTGTGCTCAGCTCCTACGAGCAGTACTTC. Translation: CASSTLVLSSYEQYF.

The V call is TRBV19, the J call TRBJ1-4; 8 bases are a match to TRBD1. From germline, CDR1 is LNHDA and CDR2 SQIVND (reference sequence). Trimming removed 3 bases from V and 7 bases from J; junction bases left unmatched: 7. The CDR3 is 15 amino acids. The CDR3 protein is CASSMQGAWGEKLFF. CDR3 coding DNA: TGTGCCAGTAGTATGCAGGGGGCTTGGGGTGAAAAACTGTTTTTT.

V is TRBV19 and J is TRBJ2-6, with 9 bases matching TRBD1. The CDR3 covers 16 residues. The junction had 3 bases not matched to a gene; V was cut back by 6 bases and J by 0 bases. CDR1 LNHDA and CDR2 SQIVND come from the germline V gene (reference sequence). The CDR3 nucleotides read TGTGCCAGTAGATTGACAGGGGGCTCTGGGGCCAACGTCCTGACTTTC. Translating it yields CASRLTGGSGANVLTF.

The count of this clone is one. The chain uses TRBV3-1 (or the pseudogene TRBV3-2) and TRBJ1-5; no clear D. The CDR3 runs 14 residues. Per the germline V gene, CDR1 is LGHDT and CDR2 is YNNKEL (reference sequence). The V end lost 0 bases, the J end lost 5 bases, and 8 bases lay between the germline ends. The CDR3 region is CASSQDRGDQPQHF. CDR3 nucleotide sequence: TGTGCCAGCAGCCAAGATCGGGGTGATCAGCCCCAGCATTTT.

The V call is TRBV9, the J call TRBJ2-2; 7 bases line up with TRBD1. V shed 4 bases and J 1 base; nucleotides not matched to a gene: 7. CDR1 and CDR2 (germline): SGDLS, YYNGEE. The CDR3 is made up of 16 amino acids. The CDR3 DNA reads TGTGCCAGCAGCCATCCCCGGACAGGGAACACCGGGGAGCTGTTTTTT. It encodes CASSHPRTGNTGELFF. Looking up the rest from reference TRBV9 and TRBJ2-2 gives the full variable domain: DSGVTQTPKHLITATGQRVTLRCSPRSGDLSVYWYQQSLDQGLQFLIQYYNGEERAKGNILERFSAQQFPDLHSELNLSSLELGDSALYFCASSHPRTGNTGELFFGEGSRLTVL.

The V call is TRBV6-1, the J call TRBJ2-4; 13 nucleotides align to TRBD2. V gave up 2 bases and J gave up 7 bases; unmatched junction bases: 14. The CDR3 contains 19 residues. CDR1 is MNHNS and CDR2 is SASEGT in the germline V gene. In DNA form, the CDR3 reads TGTGCCAGCAGTGAAAACCCCCGGGTAACTAGCGGGAGGGGGAACATTCAGTACTTC. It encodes CASSENPRVTSGRGNIQYF.

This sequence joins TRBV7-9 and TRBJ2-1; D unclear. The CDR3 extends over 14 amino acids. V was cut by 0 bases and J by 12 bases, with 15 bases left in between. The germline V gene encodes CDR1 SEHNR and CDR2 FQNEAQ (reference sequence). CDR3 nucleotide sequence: TGTGCCAGCAGCTTAGCTGGGCCTCCGGTGTGGCAGTTCTTC. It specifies CASSLAGPPVWQFF.

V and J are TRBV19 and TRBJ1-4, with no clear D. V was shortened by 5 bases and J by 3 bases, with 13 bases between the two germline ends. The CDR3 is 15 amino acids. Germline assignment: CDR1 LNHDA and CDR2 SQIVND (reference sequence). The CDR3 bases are TGTGCCAGTAGTGTCCTCTCGGGATCTAATGAAAAACTGTTTTTT. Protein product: CASSVLSGSNEKLFF.

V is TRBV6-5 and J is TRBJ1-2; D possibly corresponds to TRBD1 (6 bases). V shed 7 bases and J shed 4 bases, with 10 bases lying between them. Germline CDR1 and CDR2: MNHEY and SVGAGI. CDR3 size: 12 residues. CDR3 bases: TGTGCCAGCAAGGGGGTGGTCTATGGCTACACCTTC. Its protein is CASKGVVYGYTF.

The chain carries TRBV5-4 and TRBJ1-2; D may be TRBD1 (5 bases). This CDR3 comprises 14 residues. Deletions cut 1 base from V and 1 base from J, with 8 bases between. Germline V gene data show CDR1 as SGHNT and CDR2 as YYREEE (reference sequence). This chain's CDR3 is CASSLLGVNYGYTF. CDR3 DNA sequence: TGTGCCAGCAGCTTGTTAGGGGTTAACTATGGCTACACCTTC.

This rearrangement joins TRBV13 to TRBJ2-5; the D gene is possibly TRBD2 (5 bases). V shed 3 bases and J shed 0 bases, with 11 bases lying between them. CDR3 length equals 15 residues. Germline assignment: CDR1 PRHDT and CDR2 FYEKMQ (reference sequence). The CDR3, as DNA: TGTGCCAGCAGCTTCTCCGGACTCAACCAAGAGACCCAGTACTTC. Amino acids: CASSFSGLNQETQYF.

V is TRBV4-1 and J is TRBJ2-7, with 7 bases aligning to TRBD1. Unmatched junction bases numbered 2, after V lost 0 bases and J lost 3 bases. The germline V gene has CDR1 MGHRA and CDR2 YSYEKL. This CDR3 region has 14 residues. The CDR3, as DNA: TGCGCCAGCAGCCAAGACAGGGGGTTCTACGAGCAGTACTTC. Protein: CASSQDRGFYEQYF.

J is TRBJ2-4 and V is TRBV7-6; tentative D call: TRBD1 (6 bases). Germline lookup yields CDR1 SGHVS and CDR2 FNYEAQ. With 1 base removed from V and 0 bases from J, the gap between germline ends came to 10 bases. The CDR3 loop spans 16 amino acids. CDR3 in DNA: TGTGCCAGCAGCTTAGATCCGACAGGAGCCAAAAACATTCAGTACTTC. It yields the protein CASSLDPTGAKNIQYF.